The sequence of this T cell receptor beta chain was determined in a study of read filtering for tumor transcriptome and immune sequencing. From 350 to 500 ng of RNA, a library with molecular barcoded alpha/delta and beta/gamma adaptors was made. TCRdb re-called the reads through MiXCR, storing one row per CDR3 protein. The sample yields about 90,000 distinct CDR3 sequences, 9% to 15% seen once. The germline CDR1 and CDR2 sequences are DFQATT and SNEGSKA (reference sequence). The junction had 2 bases not matched to a gene; V was cut back by 5 bases and J by 0 bases. This CDR3 contains 13 residues. Many counts were recorded for this clonotype.

This rearrangement joins TRBV20-1 to TRBJ1-1; 8 bases agree with TRBD1. Material for sequencing was a population of CD138-negative cells sorted from bone marrow. The receptor's source is a donor over 35 with multiple myeloma. The CDR3, as DNA: TGCAGTGCTCGGGACAGGATGAACACTGAAGCTTTCTTT. Translated: CSARDRMNTEAFF.